Listed below are T cell receptor beta chains from one sample, sequenced in a study of shared clonotypes between healthy human individuals. Generated by immunoSEQ multiplex PCR, the TCRdb table keeps only in-frame clones and is missing some. The table has about a million clones, approximately 70% seen once; the top ten hold roughly 1.5%. The material sequenced was memory CD4+ T cells sorted from blood. The receptors were gathered from a man aged 18 to 35 in good health. Each CDR3 is given with its conserved first and last residue. D genes are given only for firm matches. Clone size is given for some rows only: seen once, a few or many times, or a class if the clone is expanded.

j_call: TRBJ1-2; clone_size: -; d_call: -; v_call: TRBV5-1; cdr3_aa: CASSLAEGLDGYTF; cdr3_nt: TGCGCCAGCAGCTTGGCCGAGGGACTAGATGGCTACACCTTC
j_call: TRBJ1-6; clone_size: -; d_call: TRBD1; v_call: TRBV2; cdr3_aa: CASQTGNNSPLHF; cdr3_nt: TGTGCCAGCCAGACAGGGAATAATTCACCCCTCCACTTT
j_call: TRBJ2-2; clone_size: -; d_call: TRBD2; v_call: TRBV7-2; cdr3_aa: CASSSFTSGGTFRELFF; cdr3_nt: TGTGCCAGCAGCTCTTTTACTAGCGGGGGAACCTTCAGGGAGCTGTTTTTT
j_call: TRBJ2-3; clone_size: few; d_call: -; v_call: TRBV7-2; cdr3_aa: CASSLGLGAFSTDTQYF; cdr3_nt: TGTGCCAGCAGCTTAGGGCTGGGGGCGTTCAGCACAGATACGCAGTATTTT
j_call: TRBJ1-5; clone_size: -; d_call: -; v_call: TRBV5-1; cdr3_aa: CASSFSGQYNQPQHF; cdr3_nt: TGCGCCAGCAGCTTTAGTGGACAGTACAATCAGCCCCAGCATTTT
j_call: TRBJ1-2; clone_size: -; d_call: -; v_call: TRBV15; cdr3_aa: CATSRDRSKGVGGYTF; cdr3_nt: TGTGCCACCAGCAGAGATCGTTCGAAGGGGGTTGGTGGCTACACCTTC
j_call: TRBJ1-6; clone_size: -; d_call: -; v_call: TRBV2; cdr3_aa: CASSRDGNSPLHF; cdr3_nt: TGTGCCAGCAGCCGGGACGGAAATTCACCCCTCCACTTT
j_call: TRBJ2-5; clone_size: -; d_call: TRBD2; v_call: TRBV5-1; cdr3_aa: CASSAGLAGGLLETQYF; cdr3_nt: TGCGCCAGCAGCGCAGGACTAGCGGGGGGTTTATTAGAGACCCAGTACTTC
j_call: TRBJ2-7; clone_size: -; d_call: TRBD1; v_call: TRBV5-6; cdr3_aa: CASSPQGVASYEQYF; cdr3_nt: TGTGCCAGCAGCCCCCAGGGGGTAGCCTCCTACGAGCAGTACTTC
j_call: TRBJ2-3; clone_size: -; d_call: TRBD1; v_call: TRBV7-9; cdr3_aa: CASNRGQDTQYF; cdr3_nt: TGTGCCAGCAATAGGGGGCAAGATACGCAGTATTTT
j_call: TRBJ2-1; clone_size: -; d_call: -; v_call: TRBV4-1; cdr3_aa: CASSQEGSNEQFF; cdr3_nt: TGCGCCAGCAGCCAAGAAGGGAGTAATGAGCAGTTCTTC
j_call: TRBJ2-7; clone_size: -; d_call: TRBD2; v_call: TRBV28; cdr3_aa: CASSDSGYNEQYF; cdr3_nt: TGTGCCAGCAGTGATAGCGGGTATAACGAGCAGTACTTC
j_call: TRBJ2-3; clone_size: -; d_call: TRBD2; v_call: TRBV19; cdr3_aa: CASSPREGADTQYF; cdr3_nt: TGTGCCAGTAGTCCCCGGGAGGGAGCAGATACGCAGTATTTT
j_call: TRBJ2-2; clone_size: -; d_call: -; v_call: TRBV7-2; cdr3_aa: CASSLFYTGELFF; cdr3_nt: TGTGCCAGCAGCTTATTTTACACCGGGGAGCTGTTTTTT
j_call: TRBJ1-2; clone_size: -; d_call: -; v_call: TRBV30; cdr3_aa: CAWSVLGGAGYTF; cdr3_nt: TGTGCCTGGAGTGTACTCGGAGGGGCTGGCTACACCTTC
j_call: TRBJ2-7; clone_size: few; d_call: TRBD2; v_call: TRBV5-1; cdr3_aa: CASSLPGLAFNEQYF; cdr3_nt: TGCGCCAGCAGCTTACCGGGACTAGCTTTCAACGAGCAGTACTTC
j_call: TRBJ2-7; clone_size: -; d_call: -; v_call: TRBV6-1; cdr3_aa: CASSGRGGPYEQYF; cdr3_nt: TGTGCCAGCAGTGGACGTGGGGGTCCCTACGAGCAGTACTTC
j_call: TRBJ2-3; clone_size: -; d_call: -; v_call: TRBV5-1; cdr3_aa: CASSFSNYPTDTQYF; cdr3_nt: TGCGCCAGCAGCTTTTCGAACTATCCCACAGATACGCAGTATTTT
j_call: TRBJ2-1; clone_size: -; d_call: -; v_call: TRBV28; cdr3_aa: CASTKGGQRYEQFF; cdr3_nt: TGTGCCAGCACAAAGGGGGGCCAACGGTATGAGCAGTTCTTC
j_call: TRBJ1-5; clone_size: -; d_call: TRBD1; v_call: TRBV28; cdr3_aa: CASSDDRGGNQPQHF; cdr3_nt: TGTGCCAGCAGTGATGACAGGGGAGGCAATCAGCCCCAGCATTTT
j_call: TRBJ1-1; clone_size: -; d_call: -; v_call: TRBV11-2; cdr3_aa: CASSLTGSLNTEAFF; cdr3_nt: TGTGCCAGCAGCCTAACCGGGTCCCTGAACACTGAAGCTTTCTTT
j_call: TRBJ2-5; clone_size: -; d_call: TRBD2; v_call: TRBV7-2; cdr3_aa: CASSFSGREGETQYF; cdr3_nt: TGTGCCAGCAGCTTTAGCGGGAGGGAAGGAGAGACCCAGTACTTC
j_call: TRBJ1-2; clone_size: -; d_call: -; v_call: TRBV28; cdr3_aa: CASSSTGIGYTF; cdr3_nt: TGTGCCAGCAGTTCAACAGGGATCGGCTACACCTTC
j_call: TRBJ1-1; clone_size: -; d_call: TRBD1; v_call: TRBV30; cdr3_aa: CAWSVIGGSSEAFF; cdr3_nt: TGTGCCTGGAGTGTGATAGGGGGCAGTTCTGAAGCTTTCTTT
j_call: TRBJ1-1; clone_size: -; d_call: -; v_call: TRBV18; cdr3_aa: CASSPSTVNTEAFF; cdr3_nt: TGTGCCAGCTCACCATCGACAGTTAACACTGAAGCTTTCTTT
j_call: TRBJ1-5; clone_size: few; d_call: -; v_call: TRBV19; cdr3_aa: CASSPTGAAQPQHF; cdr3_nt: TGTGCCAGTAGCCCCACGGGGGCGGCTCAGCCCCAGCATTTT
j_call: TRBJ1-3; clone_size: once; d_call: -; v_call: TRBV30; cdr3_aa: CAWSDPGPGNTIYF; cdr3_nt: TGTGCCTGGAGTGATCCGGGTCCCGGAAACACCATATATTTT
j_call: TRBJ2-2; clone_size: once; d_call: TRBD1; v_call: TRBV7-9; cdr3_aa: CASSPQGALSGELFF; cdr3_nt: TGTGCCAGCAGCCCCCAGGGGGCGCTTAGCGGGGAGCTGTTTTTT
j_call: TRBJ2-7; clone_size: -; d_call: -; v_call: TRBV7-9; cdr3_aa: CASSSKSPLPSF; cdr3_nt: TGTGCCAGCAGCTCGAAGAGTCCTCTACCTTCCTTC
j_call: TRBJ1-1; clone_size: few; d_call: -; v_call: TRBV5-1; cdr3_aa: CASSLGEGLMNTEAFF; cdr3_nt: TGCGCCAGCAGCTTGGGGGAGGGCCTCATGAACACTGAAGCTTTCTTT
j_call: TRBJ2-3; clone_size: -; d_call: -; v_call: TRBV21-1; cdr3_aa: CASSARLAYTDTQYF; cdr3_nt: TGTGCCAGCAGCGCTCGACTAGCGTACACAGATACGCAGTATTTT
j_call: TRBJ2-3; clone_size: -; d_call: TRBD2; v_call: TRBV28; cdr3_aa: CASFHGGGSDTQYF; cdr3_nt: TGTGCCTCATTCCACGGGGGGGGTTCAGATACGCAGTATTTT
j_call: TRBJ1-6; clone_size: -; d_call: -; v_call: TRBV5-1; cdr3_aa: CASSADPGSALPLHF; cdr3_nt: TGCGCCAGCAGCGCCGATCCAGGCAGCGCTTTACCCCTCCACTTT
j_call: TRBJ2-3; clone_size: -; d_call: -; v_call: TRBV5-1; cdr3_aa: CASSGSGTDTQYF; cdr3_nt: TGCGCCAGCAGCGGTAGCGGCACAGATACGCAGTATTTT
j_call: TRBJ1-3; clone_size: once; d_call: -; v_call: TRBV19; cdr3_aa: CASRRRTGNTIYF; cdr3_nt: TGTGCCAGTAGGAGGCGTACTGGAAACACCATATATTTT
j_call: TRBJ2-4; clone_size: -; d_call: TRBD2; v_call: TRBV2; cdr3_aa: CASSSTSGGARSKNIQYF; cdr3_nt: TGTGCCAGCAGTTCGACTAGCGGGGGGGCGCGGTCCAAAAACATTCAGTACTTC
j_call: TRBJ2-3; clone_size: -; d_call: TRBD1; v_call: TRBV11-2; cdr3_aa: CASSLDPGGTDTQYF; cdr3_nt: TGTGCCAGCAGCTTAGATCCAGGGGGAACAGATACGCAGTATTTT
j_call: TRBJ2-3; clone_size: -; d_call: -; v_call: TRBV27; cdr3_aa: CASSVSWGSRDTQYF; cdr3_nt: TGTGCCAGCAGCGTAAGCTGGGGGAGTAGAGATACGCAGTATTTT
j_call: TRBJ2-1; clone_size: -; d_call: TRBD2; v_call: TRBV2; cdr3_aa: CASLRTSGGNNEQFF; cdr3_nt: TGTGCCAGTCTTCGGACTAGCGGGGGCAACAATGAGCAGTTCTTC
j_call: TRBJ2-1; clone_size: few; d_call: -; v_call: TRBV5-6; cdr3_aa: CASSTGLPSSYNEQFF; cdr3_nt: TGTGCCAGCAGCACTGGGTTACCAAGCTCCTACAATGAGCAGTTCTTC
j_call: TRBJ2-1; clone_size: -; d_call: TRBD2; v_call: TRBV10-1; cdr3_aa: CASSESGLAGLNEQFF; cdr3_nt: TGCGCCAGCAGTGAGTCGGGGCTAGCGGGTCTCAATGAGCAGTTCTTC
j_call: TRBJ1-5; clone_size: -; d_call: TRBD1; v_call: TRBV4-3; cdr3_aa: CASSQDQGGGEPQHF; cdr3_nt: TGCGCCAGCAGCCAAGATCAAGGGGGCGGGGAGCCCCAGCATTTT
j_call: TRBJ1-4; clone_size: -; d_call: -; v_call: TRBV11-2; cdr3_aa: CASSPRLGFGATNEKLFF; cdr3_nt: TGTGCCAGCAGCCCGCGTCTGGGTTTTGGGGCAACTAATGAAAAACTGTTTTTT